The 24 T cell receptor beta chains in this list originate from one sample, sequenced in a study of shared clonotypes between healthy human individuals. TCRdb's copy holds only in-frame clones and misses some; the assay was immunoSEQ multiplex PCR. The sample records over a million clones, roughly 96% being singletons. Sample: naive CD4+ T cells sorted from blood. Specified subset: CD45RA+ positively selected. The source is a man aged 25-45 years in good health.

The chain recombines TRBV6-6 with TRBJ1-3; TRBD1 is a possible D gene (5 bases). Trimming pared 2 bases from V and 7 bases from J, leaving 18 bases between. Germline values: CDR1 MNHNY, CDR2 SVGAGI (reference sequence). This CDR3 has 16 residues. The CDR3 region is CASSYAGPPSGNTIYF. CDR3 DNA: TGTGCCAGCAGTTACGCTGGGCCCCCCTCAGGGAACACCATATATTTT.

The rearrangement uses TRBV29-1 and TRBJ2-7; D ambiguous. The CDR3 has 14 amino acids. The germline CDR1 and CDR2 sequences are SQVTM and ANQGSEA. Trimming pared 6 bases from V and 4 bases from J, leaving 19 bases between. The chain's CDR3 is CSVTSQVNVYEQYF. In DNA, the CDR3 is TGCAGCGTCACGTCTCAGGTGAATGTTTACGAGCAGTACTTC.

This chain connects TRBV27 to TRBJ2-3, with 7 bases matching TRBD2. This CDR3 has 17 amino acids. Germline CDR1 reads MNHEY; CDR2 reads SMNVEV (reference sequence). The V gene end was trimmed by 6 bases and the J gene end by 2 bases; junction bases not matched to a gene: 14. The DNA for the CDR3 is TGTGCCAGCAGCCCTAAATACTCCGGGACTAACACAGATACGCAGTATTTT. Translating gives CASSPKYSGTNTDTQYF.

This sequence joins TRBV7-2 and TRBJ2-1; 8 bases map to TRBD2. The CDR3 contains 17 residues. With V trimmed by 0 bases and J by 4 bases, 8 bases remained unmatched. The germline V gene has CDR1 SGHTA and CDR2 FQGNSA. CDR3 residues: CASSLAGTSRFYNEQFF. As DNA, the CDR3 is TGTGCCAGCAGCTTAGCCGGGACTAGTCGCTTTTACAATGAGCAGTTCTTC.

Comment on this clone: A read error may produce the germline difference seen at one junction end. V usage is TRBV4-3 and J usage is TRBJ2-2, with D possibly matching TRBD2 (5 bases). Germline V gives CDR1 LGHNA, CDR2 YSLEER. The CDR3 has 14 amino acids. The CDR3, as DNA: TGCGCCAGCAGCAAAGAGAGGGTCACCGGGGAGCTGTTTTTT. Translating gives CASSKERVTGELFF.

The V call is TRBV11-2, the J call TRBJ2-3, with D possibly TRBD1 on 5 matching bases. In germline, CDR1 is SGHAT, CDR2 FQNNGV. V lost 0 bases and J 3 bases, leaving 7 bases between the germline ends. The CDR3 contains 14 residues. CDR3 region: CASSLDRVTDTQYF. CDR3 DNA sequence: TGTGCCAGCAGCTTAGACAGGGTTACAGATACGCAGTATTTT.

The rearrangement uses TRBV28 and TRBJ2-7; D may be TRBD2 (6 bases). The CDR3 is made up of 14 amino acids. In germline, CDR1 is MDHEN, CDR2 SYDVKM. V was cut by 4 bases and J by 4 bases, with 14 bases left in between. The CDR3 loop reads CASSSGTLIYEQYF. CDR3 coding DNA: TGTGCCAGCAGTTCCGGGACTCTGATTTACGAGCAGTACTTC.

As for this clone: The same CDR3 arises from other DNA sequences in this sample as well. As DNA, the CDR3 is TGTGCCAGCAGCCAAGACAGAGTGAACACTGAAGCTTTCTTT. Translating it yields CASSQDRVNTEAFF. V is TRBV7-2 and J is TRBJ1-1, with a weak D call TRBD1 (5 bases). The CDR3 is 14 amino acids. V gave up 5 bases and J gave up 0 bases, with 10 bases separating them. CDR1 SGHTA and CDR2 FQGNSA come from the germline V gene.

The J gene is TRBJ2-1, the V gene TRBV5-8; 11 nucleotides match TRBD1. The CDR3 sequence is 15 residues long. Trimming removed 3 bases from V and 6 bases from J; junction bases left unmatched: 5. CDR1 SGHTS and CDR2 YDEGEE come from the germline V gene. The CDR3 region has the DNA TGTGCCAGCAGCTCGGACAGGGGGCGGGGCAATGAGCAGTTCTTC. This encodes CASSSDRGRGNEQFF.

The chain carries TRBV6-1 and TRBJ2-1; 10 positions match TRBD2. Germline CDR1 and CDR2: MNHNS and SASEGT. V was clipped by 4 bases and J by 10 bases; unmatched bases: 10. This CDR3 spans 15 amino acids. CDR3 bases: TGTGCCAGCAGTGCGACTAGCGGGTCGTTTGGGGAGCAGTTCTTC. Amino acids: CASSATSGSFGEQFF.

The chain couples TRBV5-4 to TRBJ2-7; the match to TRBD1 covers 7 bases. Germline CDR1 is SGHNT and CDR2 is YYREEE (reference sequence). The junction had 4 bases not matched to a gene; V was cut back by 4 bases and J by 3 bases. This CDR3 has 13 amino acids. CDR3 residues: CASSGRQGYEQYF. As DNA, the CDR3 is TGTGCCAGCAGCGGAAGACAGGGCTACGAGCAGTACTTC.

The V call is TRBV29-1, the J call TRBJ2-1; D is undetermined. Germline values: CDR1 SQVTM, CDR2 ANQGSEA. The CDR3 totals 10 residues. Trimming left V 4 bases short and J 9 bases short, with 7 bases between. The CDR3 is CSVGSAEQFF. CDR3 bases: TGCAGCGTTGGGTCTGCTGAGCAGTTCTTC.

V usage is TRBV28 and J usage is TRBJ2-1, with D hard to call. Trimming removed 6 bases at V and 10 bases at J, with 16 bases between. This CDR3 has 13 residues. Germline CDR1 MDHEN, CDR2 SYDVKM. The CDR3 loop reads CASRTRASGEQFF. The CDR3 nucleotides read TGTGCCAGCAGAACAAGGGCTAGTGGGGAGCAGTTCTTC.

The count of this clone is one. The V gene is TRBV27, the J gene TRBJ2-7; D gene ambiguous. Germline V gene lookup returns CDR1 MNHEY and CDR2 SMNVEV (reference sequence). Trimming left V 5 bases short and J 6 bases short, with 17 bases between. This CDR3 is 14 amino acids long. CDR3 DNA: TGTGCCAGCAGTAATATACTCCGCTCCGTCGAGCAGTACTTC. Translated, it gives CASSNILRSVEQYF.

The chain couples TRBV27 to TRBJ1-2; D may be TRBD1 (6 bases). Germline lookup yields CDR1 MNHEY and CDR2 SMNVEV (reference sequence). The CDR3 has 14 amino acids. Deletions cut 1 base from V and 2 bases from J, with 8 bases between. DNA of the CDR3: TGTGCCAGCAGTTTATGGCAGGGGAACTATGGCTACACCTTC. Its translation: CASSLWQGNYGYTF.

The rearrangement uses TRBV21-1 and TRBJ2-3; the D segment call TRBD2 is taken from the table without a DNA check. TRBV21-1 counts as a pseudogene. CDR3 length: 18 residues. As DNA, the CDR3 is TGTGCCAGCAGCAAAGAGCTTCCTGACTGGAGGTACACAGATACGCAGTATTTT. Protein sequence: CASSKELPDWRYTDTQYF.

V usage is TRBV7-2 and J usage is TRBJ1-4; 7 nucleotides agree with TRBD1. Per germline, CDR1 SGHTA and CDR2 FQGNSA. After removal of 1 base from V and 7 bases from J, the junction contained 15 bases not matched to a gene. The CDR3 has 18 residues. CDR3 residues: CASSLVGIFTGVSEKLFF. The CDR3 DNA is TGTGCCAGCAGCTTAGTAGGGATCTTCACAGGGGTTAGTGAAAAACTGTTTTTT.

The DNA of the CDR3 is TGTGCCAGCAGCTCCCGGGACAGAAAATCCTACGAGCAGTACTTC. It codes for CASSSRDRKSYEQYF. The chain is built from TRBV5-5 and TRBJ2-7; 7 bases are shared with TRBD1. CDR1 is SGHKS and CDR2 is YYEKEE in the germline V gene (reference sequence). The CDR3 has 15 residues. V gave up 3 bases and J gave up 1 base; unmatched junction bases: 7.

The CDR3 region has the DNA TGCGCCAGCAGCCAAGAGGTCCATTATGAGCAGTTCTTC. This translates into CASSQEVHYEQFF. The rearrangement uses TRBV4-1 and TRBJ2-1, with D uncertain. The germline V gene encodes CDR1 MGHRA and CDR2 YSYEKL. Trimming took 0 bases from V and 8 from J, leaving 8 bases between them. CDR3 length: 13 amino acids.

The chain links TRBV4-2 to TRBJ2-7; 7 bases agree with TRBD2. Germline assignment: CDR1 LGHNA and CDR2 YNFKEQ. CDR3 length: 15 residues. The junction had 5 bases not matched to a gene; V was cut back by 1 base and J by 2 bases. CDR3 bases: TGTGCCAGCAGCCAAGGGACTAGGGAAACCTACGAGCAGTACTTC. Translation: CASSQGTRETYEQYF.

The V call is TRBV2, the J call TRBJ2-3; a possible D gene is TRBD1 (6 bases). Germline V gives CDR1 SNHLY, CDR2 FYNNEI. V was shortened by 4 bases and J by 4 bases, with 15 bases between the two germline ends. The CDR3 extends over 15 amino acids. CDR3 loop: CASSVLTGPADTQYF. The CDR3 bases are TGTGCCAGCAGTGTTCTAACAGGGCCCGCAGATACGCAGTATTTT.

This chain joins TRBV19 and TRBJ1-5; tentative D call: TRBD1 (5 bases). Per the germline V gene, CDR1 is LNHDA and CDR2 is SQIVND (reference sequence). V shed 7 bases and J shed 0 bases, with 13 bases lying between them. This CDR3 contains 15 residues. The CDR3, as DNA: TGTGCCAGTAACCAGGGCCCTTATAGCAATCAGCCCCAGCATTTT. Translation: CASNQGPYSNQPQHF.

The chain recombines TRBV29-1 with TRBJ2-5; TRBD2 matches at 10 bases. This CDR3 contains 14 residues. In germline, CDR1 is SQVTM, CDR2 ANQGSEA. Trimming cost V 5 bases and J 3 bases; bases outside gene matches: 6. The CDR3 DNA follows: TGCAGCGTTTGCCCTAGCGGGAGCAAAGAGACCCAGTACTTC. It codes for CSVCPSGSKETQYF.

This chain uses TRBV9 with TRBJ2-5, with a weak D call TRBD1 (5 bases). Germline-derived CDR1 and CDR2 are SGDLS and YYNGEE. The CDR3 loop spans 14 amino acids. The V and J ends lost 3 bases and 5 bases respectively, with 14 bases between them. CDR3 DNA: TGTGCCAGCAGCGGTCCAGGGCTCCGCGAGACCCAGTACTTC. It specifies CASSGPGLRETQYF.